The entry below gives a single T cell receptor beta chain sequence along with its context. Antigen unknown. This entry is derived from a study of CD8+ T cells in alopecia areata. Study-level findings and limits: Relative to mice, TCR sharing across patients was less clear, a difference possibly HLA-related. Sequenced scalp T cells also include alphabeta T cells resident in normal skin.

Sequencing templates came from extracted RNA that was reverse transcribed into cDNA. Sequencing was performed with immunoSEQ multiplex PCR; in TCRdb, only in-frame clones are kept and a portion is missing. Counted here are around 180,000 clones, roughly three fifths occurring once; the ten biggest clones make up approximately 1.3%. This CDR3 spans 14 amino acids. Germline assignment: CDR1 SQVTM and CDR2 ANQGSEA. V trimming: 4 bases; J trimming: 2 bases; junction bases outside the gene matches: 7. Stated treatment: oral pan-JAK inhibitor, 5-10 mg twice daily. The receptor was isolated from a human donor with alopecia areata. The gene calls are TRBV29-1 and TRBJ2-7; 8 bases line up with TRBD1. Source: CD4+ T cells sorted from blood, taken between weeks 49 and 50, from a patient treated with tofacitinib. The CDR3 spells CSVGTGNIAYEQYF. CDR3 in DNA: TGCAGCGTTGGGACAGGGAATATAGCCTACGAGCAGTACTTC.